This TCR beta chain was identified in a study of T cells after yellow fever vaccination (dated by TCRdb to between 2018 and 2021). Turning to the overall study: Libraries from fractions with low cell numbers were prepared with the SMART-Seq v4 Ultra Low Input RNA kit. To track T-cell clones before and after primary and booster YFV17D yellow fever vaccination, bulk TCR alpha and beta repertoires were sequenced longitudinally. Two healthy male donors, one aged 18 to 30 and one aged 30 to 40 years, made up the cohort. Blood was collected at multiple timepoints before and after primary and secondary immunization, and bulk PBMC replicates and cell subsets were isolated. Overall study results and their limits: After the booster, most clones that had expanded after primary vaccination were detected again (about 97% of CD4 and roughly 86% of CD8), suggesting broad maintenance of memory. A small share of clonotypes occurred in both CD4 and CD8 compartments, likely arising from convergent recombination. The secondary T-cell response was found to be weaker but faster than the primary response, with a peak reached on day 5 rather than on day 15. Only two donors were included in the study, so the extent to which the findings can be generalized is limited. Computational filtering was required because FACS-sorted repertoires could contain abundant contaminating clonotypes from the bulk population.

Trimming leaves V shorter by 1 base and J shorter by 4 bases, with the junction holding 11 bases beyond the gene matches. The germline V gene specifies LGHNA as CDR1 and YSLEER as CDR2. From the cysteine through the phenylalanine, the CDR3 covers 17 amino acids. Just the 51-base CDR3 DNA is kept, in frame starting at base 1. TCR cDNA was made using 5'RACE template switching, a step that added a universal primer site and unique molecular identifiers. cDNA synthesis was primed from both the TCR alpha and TCR beta constant segments. Library amplification used two PCR steps, and the second PCR step added sample barcodes and sequencing adapters. Libraries were sequenced on Illumina HiSeq 2500 (2x100 bp) or NovaSeq (2x150 bp). Regarding the original processing steps: Reads were demultiplexed and collapsed into UMI consensus sequences with MIGEC, and V(D)J alignment was performed with MiXCR. Clonotypes responding to the vaccine were identified with edgeR on replicate PBMC samples, with the criteria of FDR below 0.01 and a log2 fold change above 5 up to day 15. CD4 or CD8 identity was assigned to each bulk clonotype according to whether the clonotype was present at higher abundance in the sequenced CD4 repertoire or the sequenced CD8 repertoire. TCRdb reprocessing: public reads trimmed at Q25 with fastp, clones called with MiXCR, in-frame beta chains kept. Rows merge per CDR3 protein into single entries with the most common DNA and genes. The V and J calls shown here were made by TCRdb, not taken from the authors' results. This sample comprises approximately 600,000 distinct CDR3 sequences, around an eighth of them detected only once. Approximately 15% of the sample is in the top ten clones.

In the paper's terms, the treatment or condition label means: live attenuated yellow fever vaccine strain. Two biological replicates of bulk PBMCs were collected at each blood-draw timepoint. PBMCs were isolated from peripheral blood using a standard Ficoll-Paque protocol. RNA was extracted with TriZol from bulk PBMCs, CD4 and CD8 fractions, and dextramer-positive and dextramer-negative fractions. This clonotype was seen just once. What this receptor recognizes is not known. Base quality data are lacking; no much larger clone is found one base away. One read yields weak evidence. The sequenced sample was PBMCs, obtained on the day of the yellow fever booster vaccination. This sequence was found in a man aged 25-45 years who received the YFV17D yellow fever vaccine. Rearrangement joined TRBV4-3 to TRBJ2-3, with 7 bases matching TRBD2. CDR3 reads: CASSQVIGGSVADTQYF. Here is the DNA: TGCGCCAGCAGCCAAGTAATTGGCGGGAGTGTCGCAGATACGCAGTATTTT.